A single sample is the source of the 19 T cell receptor beta chains below, sequenced in a study of PD-1 blockade in classical Hodgkin lymphoma. Profiled with immunoSEQ multiplex PCR; TCRdb holds only in-frame clones, not every one. The sample records under 30,000 clones, roughly nine tenths being singletons. The time point here: newly diagnosed, previously untreated cHL patient sample. Material for sequencing was peripheral blood mononuclear cells (PBMCs). The receptors shown here come from a human donor with classical Hodgkin lymphoma.

CDR3 bases: TGTGCCAGCAGTTGGGCGGGGGAGGATGCCAAAAACATTCAGTACTTC. Translating it yields CASSWAGEDAKNIQYF. The chain carries TRBV28 and TRBJ2-4; TRBD2 matches at 7 bases. J was trimmed by 1 base and V by 4 bases; bases with no gene match: 7. Germline V gives CDR1 MDHEN, CDR2 SYDVKM. The CDR3 is made up of 16 amino acids.

This clone was seen just once. The chain joins TRBV5-1 to TRBJ1-1; tentative D call: TRBD1 (5 bases). Germline V gene sequence: CDR1 SGHRS, CDR2 YFSETQ. This CDR3 comprises 14 residues. Trimming cost V 6 bases and J 3 bases, with 15 bases left between them. Written as DNA, the CDR3 is TGCGCCAGCATGAGGGGCGCCTACGACACTGAAGCTTTCTTT. Translation gives CASMRGAYDTEAFF.

The chain joins TRBV6-6 to TRBJ2-7; TRBD1 agrees at 9 bases. J gave up 5 bases and V 0 bases, and 5 bases lay outside the gene matches. The CDR3 has 15 residues. Germline CDR1 MNHNY, CDR2 SVGAGI (reference sequence). This CDR3 is CASSYSTGQGHEQYF. The CDR3 coding sequence is TGTGCCAGCAGTTACTCGACGGGACAGGGCCACGAGCAGTACTTC.

The J gene is TRBJ2-3, the V gene TRBV19; no clear D gene. Trimming shortened V by 5 bases and J by 1 base, and 16 bases separated the two germline ends. The CDR3 has 16 residues. Germline loops: CDR1 LNHDA, CDR2 SQIVND (reference sequence). The CDR3 bases are TGTGCCAGTAGTCCCGCCGTCGCCCTACGCACAGATACGCAGTATTTT. This codes for CASSPAVALRTDTQYF. Full variable domain (outside the CDR3, taken from reference TRBV19 and TRBJ2-3): DGGITQSPKYLFRKEGQNVTLSCEQNLNHDAMYWYRQDPGQGLRLIYYSQIVNDFQKGDIAEGYSVSREKKESFPLTVTSAQKNPTAFYLCASSPAVALRTDTQYFGPGTRLTVL.

The chain recombines TRBV6-1 with TRBJ2-3; either TRBD1 or TRBD2 may supply D (5 bases each). Trimming left V 7 bases short and J 1 base short, with 9 bases between. This CDR3 is built from 13 residues. Germline V CDR1 and CDR2: MNHNS, SASEGT. DNA of the CDR3: TGTGCCAGCACCATGGGGGGCACAGATACGCAGTATTTT. This codes for CASTMGGTDTQYF.

The chain has TRBV7-2 and TRBJ2-7; D is uncertain. This CDR3 is 13 amino acids long. Trimming took off 4 bases at V and 0 bases at J, with 7 bases between the two ends. CDR1 and CDR2 (germline): SGHTA, FQGNSA. The CDR3 spells CASSYSNSYEQYF. DNA for the CDR3: TGTGCCAGCAGCTACAGTAACTCCTACGAGCAGTACTTC.

V gene TRBV2 combines with J gene TRBJ2-7, with 7 bases identical to TRBD1. Germline trimming cut 5 bases from V and 0 bases from J; bases unmatched to any gene: 4. Germline CDR1 SNHLY, CDR2 FYNNEI. The CDR3 consists of 14 residues. This chain's CDR3 is CASSPDRSSYEQYF. CDR3 in DNA: TGTGCCAGCAGTCCGGACAGGAGCTCCTACGAGCAGTACTTC.

CDR3 region: CASSDRSYEQYF. CDR3 DNA sequence: TGTGCCAGCAGCGACAGGAGCTACGAGCAGTACTTC. The chain links TRBV6-5 to TRBJ2-7, with D possibly being TRBD1 (6 bases). From germline, CDR1 is MNHEY and CDR2 SVGAGI. Trimming removed 6 bases at V and 3 bases at J, with 9 bases between. The CDR3 length is 12 residues.

This rearrangement joins TRBV5-4 to TRBJ1-4, with a tentative D call TRBD1 (5 bases). In germline, CDR1 is SGHNT, CDR2 YYREEE (reference sequence). This CDR3 has 14 amino acids. Trimming left V 3 bases short and J 8 bases short, with 14 bases between. The chain's CDR3 is CASSSPWDGEKLFF. In nucleotides, the CDR3 is TGTGCCAGCAGCTCGCCTTGGGACGGAGAAAAACTGTTTTTT.

This clone has a single count. This chain connects TRBV28 to TRBJ1-2, with D unresolved. Trimming removed 10 bases at V and 4 bases at J, with 16 bases between. Per germline, CDR1 MDHEN and CDR2 SYDVKM. CDR3 size: 13 residues. This CDR3 reads CATKEPFTYGYTF. CDR3 DNA sequence: TGTGCCACCAAGGAACCTTTCACCTATGGCTACACCTTC.

V gene TRBV28 combines with J gene TRBJ2-2; D might be TRBD2 (5 bases). CDR1 MDHEN and CDR2 SYDVKM come from the germline V gene. Trimming removed 6 bases at V and 1 base at J, with 12 bases between. CDR3 length equals 15 residues. CDR3 residues: CASRRGQQNTGELFF. The CDR3 DNA reads TGTGCCAGCAGAAGAGGGCAACAGAACACCGGGGAGCTGTTTTTT.

This clone was counted a single time. The chain carries TRBV5-4 and TRBJ1-2; D not certain. This CDR3 is built from 13 residues. The V gene's germline CDR1 is SGHNT and CDR2 YYREEE (reference sequence). Trimming cost V 4 bases and J 3 bases, with 10 bases left between them. The CDR3 DNA reads TGTGCCAGCAGCGAGGACGGAGACTATGGCTACACCTTC. Its protein is CASSEDGDYGYTF. Looking up the rest from reference TRBV5-4 and TRBJ1-2 gives the full variable domain: ETGVTQSPTHLIKTRGQQVTLRCSSQSGHNTVSWYQQALGQGPQFIFQYYREEENGRGNFPPRFSGLQFPNYSSELNVNALELDDSALYLCASSEDGDYGYTFGSGTRLTVV.

The rearrangement joins TRBV19 to TRBJ1-1, with 8 nucleotides matching TRBD1. The germline gives CDR1 LNHDA, CDR2 SQIVND (reference sequence). Germline trimming cut 6 bases from V and 4 bases from J; bases unmatched to any gene: 4. There are 13 residues in the CDR3. In DNA form, the CDR3 reads TGTGCCAGTAGCTTGGACAGGGCCACTGAAGCTTTCTTT. Its protein is CASSLDRATEAFF. Full variable domain (outside the CDR3, taken from reference TRBV19 and TRBJ1-1): DGGITQSPKYLFRKEGQNVTLSCEQNLNHDAMYWYRQDPGQGLRLIYYSQIVNDFQKGDIAEGYSVSREKKESFPLTVTSAQKNPTAFYLCASSLDRATEAFFGQGTRLTVV.

To note about this clone: Other DNA sequences in the same sample also yield this CDR3. The gene calls are TRBV11-1 and TRBJ2-7; D unresolved. This CDR3 contains 17 residues. The germline V and J ends were trimmed by 4 bases and 2 bases, with 21 bases remaining between them. The V gene's germline CDR1 is SGHAT and CDR2 FQDESV (reference sequence). The CDR3 DNA reads TGTGCCAGCAGCTCAACCCCCCCTTCAGGTTCCACCTACGAGCAGTACTTC. As protein: CASSSTPPSGSTYEQYF.

On this clone: The junction does not match germline at one end; this may be a read error. The V call is TRBV5-1, the J call TRBJ2-2, with D possibly TRBD2 on 7 matching bases. CDR1 SGHRS and CDR2 YFSETQ come from the germline V gene. CDR3 length equals 16 residues. CDR3 region: CASTSRGRGGAGELSF. Written as DNA, the CDR3 is TGCGCCAGCACATCCCGCGGTAGAGGGGGGGCCGGGGAGCTGTCTTTT.

The chain carries TRBV2 and TRBJ1-3, with D unresolved. Germline V gives CDR1 SNHLY, CDR2 FYNNEI. V dropped 6 bases and J dropped 7 bases, with 7 bases sitting between them. This CDR3 has 11 amino acids. The CDR3 nucleotides are TGTGCCAGCAGCTGGGATAACACCATATATTTT. It translates to CASSWDNTIYF.

This chain joins TRBV25-1 and TRBJ2-5; 7 bases line up with TRBD1. Unmatched junction bases numbered 9, after V lost 7 bases and J lost 4 bases. The CDR3 loop spans 14 amino acids. Germline CDR1 and CDR2: MGHDK and SYGVNS. This CDR3 is CASTSPAGGETQYF. The DNA of the CDR3 is TGTGCCAGCACCTCACCGGCAGGGGGAGAGACCCAGTACTTC.

J is TRBJ2-7 and V is TRBV6-6; TRBD1 matches 9 bases. Germline CDR1 and CDR2: MNHNY and SVGAGI (reference sequence). V trimming: 8 bases; J trimming: 3 bases; junction bases outside the gene matches: 8. There are 14 residues in the CDR3. The DNA for the CDR3 is TGTGCCAGCTCTTCAGAGGGACAGGGCTACGAGCAGTACTTC. It specifies CASSSEGQGYEQYF.

The V gene is TRBV19, the J gene TRBJ1-5; D possibly corresponds to TRBD1 (6 bases). The CDR3 totals 15 residues. Germline values: CDR1 LNHDA, CDR2 SQIVND (reference sequence). V dropped 5 bases and J dropped 2 bases, with 13 bases sitting between them. The CDR3 bases are TGTGCCAGTAGTCCCCAGGGGTTGGGCAATCAGCCCCAGCATTTT. This sequence encodes CASSPQGLGNQPQHF.